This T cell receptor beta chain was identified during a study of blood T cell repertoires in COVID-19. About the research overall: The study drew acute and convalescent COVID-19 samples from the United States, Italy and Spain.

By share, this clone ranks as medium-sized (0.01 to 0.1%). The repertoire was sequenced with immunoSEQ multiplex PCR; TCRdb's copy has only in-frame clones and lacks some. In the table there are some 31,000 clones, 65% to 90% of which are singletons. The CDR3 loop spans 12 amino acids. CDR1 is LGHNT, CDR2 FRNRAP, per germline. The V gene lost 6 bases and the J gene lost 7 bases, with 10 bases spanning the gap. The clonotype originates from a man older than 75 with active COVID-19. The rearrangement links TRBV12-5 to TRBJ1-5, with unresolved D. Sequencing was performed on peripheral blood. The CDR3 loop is CASGDYIQPQHF. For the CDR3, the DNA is TGTGCTAGTGGCGACTATATACAGCCCCAGCATTTT.